This T cell receptor (beta chain) was profiled in a study of cytomegalovirus exposure and HLA in healthy donors. Study-wide results and limits: TCR beta V- and J-gene trimming, according to a later analysis, was linked to a missense DCLRE1C variant. At a 0.05 false discovery rate, a later analysis found 18,000 or so TCR beta sequences to be associated with HLA alleles. Researchers reported from a later analysis that most CMV-associated TCR beta chains appeared HLA-restricted. TCR beta V segments were, for the most part, productive about 87% or about 30% of the time in an earlier analysis.

Details on this clone: Its antigen is unidentified.

Germline V gene data show CDR1 as SGHTA and CDR2 as FQGNSA. This CDR3 is 15 amino acids long. The J segment lost 9 bases and the V segment lost 1 base, leaving 7 bases of the junction unmatched. The PCR was carried out with 60 Vbeta primers and 13 Jbeta primers. Data came from immunoSEQ multiplex PCR; TCRdb stores just in-frame clones and leaves some out. Here the sample spans about 62,000 clones, about 69% being singletons. This TCR was sampled from a woman aged 30 to 39 in good health and CMV-seronegative. This chain joins TRBV7-2 and TRBJ2-1; 9 bases fit TRBD2. Specimen: PBMCs. In DNA form, the CDR3 reads TGTGCCAGCAGCTTAGGTGGCGGGAGGGCCGCTGAGCAGTTCTTC. Encoded protein: CASSLGGGRAAEQFF. Looking up the rest from reference TRBV7-2 and TRBJ2-1 gives the full variable domain: GAGVSQSPSNKVTEKGKDVELRCDPISGHTALYWYRQSLGQGLEFLIYFQGNSAPDKSGLPSDRFSAERTGGSVSTLTIQRTQQEDSAVYLCASSLGGGRAAEQFFGPGTRLTVL.